The 5 T cell receptor beta chains in this list originate from one sample, sequenced in a study of blood T cell repertoires in COVID-19. TCRdb keeps only in-frame clones here, not all; method: immunoSEQ multiplex PCR. The sample lists approximately 210,000 clones, roughly 81% occurring once. Sequencing input: peripheral blood. The receptors were gathered from a woman aged 50 to 60 with active or convalescent COVID-19.

This clone has more than one count but fewer than ten. This sequence joins TRBV2 and TRBJ2-4; 9 bases are a match to TRBD2. The V gene end was trimmed by 0 bases and the J gene end by 8 bases; junction bases not matched to a gene: 8. CDR3 length equals 16 residues. Germline V CDR1 and CDR2: SNHLY, FYNNEI. CDR3 in amino acids: CASSEAGGGAGDIQYF. The CDR3 DNA is TGTGCCAGCAGTGAAGCAGGCGGGGGGGCGGGAGACATTCAGTACTTC.

This sequence joins TRBV7-2 and TRBJ2-6; TRBD2 matches 13 bases. With 5 bases clipped from V and 0 bases from J, the junction kept 4 bases outside the gene matches. Germline CDR1 is SGHTA and CDR2 is FQGNSA. CDR3 length equals 18 residues. CDR3: CASSRGLAGASGANVLTF. As DNA, the CDR3 is TGTGCCAGCAGCAGAGGACTAGCGGGGGCCTCTGGGGCCAACGTCCTGACTTTC.

The chain has TRBV7-3 and TRBJ1-2, with D unresolved. Germline V CDR1 and CDR2: SGHTA, FQGTGA. V shed 8 bases and J shed 1 base, with 20 bases lying between them. The CDR3 sequence is 16 residues long. The CDR3 spells CASLTLGGGFNYGYTF. The DNA of the CDR3 is TGTGCCAGCCTAACCTTAGGCGGCGGGTTTAACTATGGCTACACCTTC.

V and J are TRBV3-1 (or the pseudogene TRBV3-2) and TRBJ1-3; D is undetermined. The V end lost 0 bases, the J end lost 0 bases, and 6 bases lay between the germline ends. Looked up from germline, CDR1 is LGHDT and CDR2 is YNNKEL (reference sequence). The CDR3 spans 15 residues. DNA for the CDR3: TGTGCCAGCAGCCAAGATCTTAGCTCTGGAAACACCATATATTTT. Protein sequence: CASSQDLSSGNTIYF.

The chain links TRBV28 to TRBJ2-3; 7 bases match TRBD2. Germline V gene sequence: CDR1 MDHEN, CDR2 SYDVKM. V dropped 2 bases and J dropped 1; count of bases not matched to a gene: 9. The length of the CDR3 is 17 residues. This CDR3 reads CASSLPPGLAGTDTQYF. Written as DNA, the CDR3 is TGTGCCAGCAGTTTACCGCCCGGGCTAGCGGGCACAGATACGCAGTATTTT.